This T cell receptor beta chain comes out of a study of blood T cell repertoires in COVID-19. Across the study: Samples of COVID-19 (acute and convalescent) were obtained from the United States, Italy and Spain. PBMCs, B-cell-depleted T cells, or T cells provided the cDNA or gDNA that made up the material.

This clone was observed a few times. This CDR3 contains 17 residues. V shed 5 bases, J shed 0 bases, and the junction held 11 bases outside the gene matches. Germline V CDR1 and CDR2: SEHNR, FQNEAQ (reference sequence). Per the original data handling: From reference gene primer amplification, estimates of nucleated cell counts were derived. Data came from immunoSEQ multiplex PCR; TCRdb stores just in-frame clones and leaves some out. V and J calls and clone size follow that table, whereas D and trimming were derived from the DNA. The sample lists 210,000 or so clones; around four fifths were seen once.

The sequence was obtained from a woman at least 80 years old with active or convalescent COVID-19. J is TRBJ2-3 and V is TRBV7-9; 7 positions match TRBD1. The source material was peripheral blood. In DNA, the CDR3 is TGTGCCAGCAGCCGTACAACAGGGGCCCAAAGCACAGATACGCAGTATTTT. It encodes CASSRTTGAQSTDTQYF.